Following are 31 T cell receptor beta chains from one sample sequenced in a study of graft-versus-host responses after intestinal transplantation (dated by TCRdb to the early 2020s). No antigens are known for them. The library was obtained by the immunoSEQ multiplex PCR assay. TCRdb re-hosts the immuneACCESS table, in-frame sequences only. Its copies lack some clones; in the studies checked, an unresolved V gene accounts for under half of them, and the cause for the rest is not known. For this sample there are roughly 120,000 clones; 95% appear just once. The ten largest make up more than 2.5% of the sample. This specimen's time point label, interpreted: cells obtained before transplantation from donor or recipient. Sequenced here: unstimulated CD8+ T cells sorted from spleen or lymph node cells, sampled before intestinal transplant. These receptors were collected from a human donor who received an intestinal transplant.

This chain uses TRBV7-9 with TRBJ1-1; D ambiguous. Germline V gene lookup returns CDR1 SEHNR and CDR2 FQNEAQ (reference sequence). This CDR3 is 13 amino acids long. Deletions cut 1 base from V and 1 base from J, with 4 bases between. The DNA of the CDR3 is TGTGCCAGCAGCTTAGAGGGGAACACTGAAGCTTTCTTT. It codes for CASSLEGNTEAFF.

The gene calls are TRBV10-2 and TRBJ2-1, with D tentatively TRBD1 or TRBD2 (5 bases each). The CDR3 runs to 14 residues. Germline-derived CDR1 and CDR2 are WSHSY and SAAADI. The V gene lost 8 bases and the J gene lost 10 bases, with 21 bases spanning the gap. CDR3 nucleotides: TGCGCCAGCGGACCGGGGCTTCCCCCTCCCGAGCAGTTCTTC. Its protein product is CASGPGLPPPEQFF.

The CDR3 spells CAWSWLAGYEQYF. In DNA, the CDR3 is TGTGCCTGGAGTTGGCTAGCGGGATACGAGCAGTACTTC. The chain joins TRBV30 to TRBJ2-7; the match to TRBD2 covers 9 bases. The CDR3 runs to 13 residues. The trim removed 2 bases at V and 4 bases at J, leaving 3 bases unmatched. Germline loops: CDR1 GTSNPN, CDR2 SVGIG (reference sequence).

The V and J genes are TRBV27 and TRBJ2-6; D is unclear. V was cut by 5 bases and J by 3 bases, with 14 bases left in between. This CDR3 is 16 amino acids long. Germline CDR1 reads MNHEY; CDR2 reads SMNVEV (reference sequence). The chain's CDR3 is CASSPPWVFGANVLTF. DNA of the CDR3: TGTGCCAGCAGTCCCCCTTGGGTATTTGGGGCCAACGTCCTGACTTTC.

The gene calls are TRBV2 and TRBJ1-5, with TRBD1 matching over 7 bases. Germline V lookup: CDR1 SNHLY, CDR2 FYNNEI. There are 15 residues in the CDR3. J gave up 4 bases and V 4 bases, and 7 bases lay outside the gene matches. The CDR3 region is CASSAPQGSNQPQHF. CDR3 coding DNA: TGTGCCAGCAGTGCGCCACAGGGGTCTAATCAGCCCCAGCATTTT.

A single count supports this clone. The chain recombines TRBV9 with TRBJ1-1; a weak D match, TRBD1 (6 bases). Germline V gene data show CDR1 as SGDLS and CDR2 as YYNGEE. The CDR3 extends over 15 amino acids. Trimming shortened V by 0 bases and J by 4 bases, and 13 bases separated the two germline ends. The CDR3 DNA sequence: TGTGCCAGCAGCGTAGAGGGGGGCTTAGGCACTGAAGCTTTCTTT. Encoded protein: CASSVEGGLGTEAFF.

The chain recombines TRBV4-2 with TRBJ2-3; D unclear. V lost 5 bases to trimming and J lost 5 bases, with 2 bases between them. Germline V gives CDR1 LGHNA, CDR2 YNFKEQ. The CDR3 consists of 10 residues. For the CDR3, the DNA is TGTGCCAGCAGCGGAGATACGCAGTATTTT. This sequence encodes CASSGDTQYF.

CDR3 nucleotides: TGTGCCAGCAGTGAGGGGAGGAGGACAACCTACGAGCAGTACTTC. It translates to CASSEGRRTTYEQYF. V usage is TRBV2 and J usage is TRBJ2-7; TRBD2 is a possible D gene (6 bases). The CDR3 has 15 amino acids. The V gene's germline CDR1 is SNHLY and CDR2 FYNNEI. Trimming pared 3 bases from V and 2 bases from J, leaving 14 bases between.

The CDR3 region is CASGLVLLGGGGSYGYTF. The CDR3 DNA reads as TGTGCTAGTGGTTTGGTCCTCCTTGGGGGGGGCGGTAGCTATGGCTACACCTTC. The genes are TRBV12-5 and TRBJ1-2; possibly TRBD1 for D (6 bases). CDR3 length: 18 amino acids. Deletions cut 0 bases from V and 4 bases from J, with 21 bases between. Germline CDR1 and CDR2: LGHNT and FRNRAP.

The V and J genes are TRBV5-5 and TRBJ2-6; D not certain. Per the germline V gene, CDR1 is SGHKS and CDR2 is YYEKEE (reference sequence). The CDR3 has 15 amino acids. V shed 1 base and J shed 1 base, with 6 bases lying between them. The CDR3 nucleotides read TGTGCCAGCAGCTTGCCCACTTCTGGGGCCAACGTCCTGACTTTC. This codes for CASSLPTSGANVLTF.

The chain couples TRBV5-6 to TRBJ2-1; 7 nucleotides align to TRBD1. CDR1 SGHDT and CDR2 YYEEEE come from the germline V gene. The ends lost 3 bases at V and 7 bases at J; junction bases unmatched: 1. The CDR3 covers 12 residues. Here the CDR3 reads CASSSTGNEQFF. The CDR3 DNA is TGTGCCAGCAGCTCGACAGGGAATGAGCAGTTCTTC.

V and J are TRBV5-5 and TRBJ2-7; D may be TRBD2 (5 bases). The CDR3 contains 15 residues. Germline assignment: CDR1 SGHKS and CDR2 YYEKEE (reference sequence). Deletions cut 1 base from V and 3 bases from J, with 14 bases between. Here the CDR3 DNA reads TGTGCCAGCAGCTTGAGGGCTAGCCTATTCTACGAGCAGTACTTC. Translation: CASSLRASLFYEQYF.

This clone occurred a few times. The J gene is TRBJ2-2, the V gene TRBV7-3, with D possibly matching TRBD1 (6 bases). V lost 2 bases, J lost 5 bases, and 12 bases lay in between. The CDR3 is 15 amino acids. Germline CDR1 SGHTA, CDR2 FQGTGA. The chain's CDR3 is CASSLGSRGTGELFF. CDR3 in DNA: TGTGCCAGCAGCTTAGGTTCTAGGGGGACCGGGGAGCTGTTTTTT.

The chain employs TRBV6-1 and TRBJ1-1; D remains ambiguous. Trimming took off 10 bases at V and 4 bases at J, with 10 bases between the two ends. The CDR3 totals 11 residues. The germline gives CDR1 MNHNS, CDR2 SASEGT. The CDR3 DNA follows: TGTGCCACCGGCGCCTCCACTGAAGCTTTCTTT. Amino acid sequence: CATGASTEAFF.

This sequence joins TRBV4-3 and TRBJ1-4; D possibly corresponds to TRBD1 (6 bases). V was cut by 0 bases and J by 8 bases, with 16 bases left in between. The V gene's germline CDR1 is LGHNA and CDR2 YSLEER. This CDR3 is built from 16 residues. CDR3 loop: CASSQDRTARGEKLFF. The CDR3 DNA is TGCGCCAGCAGCCAAGATAGGACAGCTAGGGGGGAAAAACTGTTTTTT.

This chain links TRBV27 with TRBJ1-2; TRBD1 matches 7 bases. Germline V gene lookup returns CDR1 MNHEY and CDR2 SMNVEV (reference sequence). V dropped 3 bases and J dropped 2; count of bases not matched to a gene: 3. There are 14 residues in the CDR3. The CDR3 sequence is CASSFSGGNYGYTF. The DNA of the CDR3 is TGTGCCAGCAGTTTTTCAGGGGGGAACTATGGCTACACCTTC.

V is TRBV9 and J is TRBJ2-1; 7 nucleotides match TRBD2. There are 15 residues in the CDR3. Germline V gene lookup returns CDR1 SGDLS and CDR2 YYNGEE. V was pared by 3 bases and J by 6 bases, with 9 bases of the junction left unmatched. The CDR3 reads CASSAGGGVSNEQFF. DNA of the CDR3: TGTGCCAGCAGCGCTGGCGGGGGAGTTTCCAATGAGCAGTTCTTC.

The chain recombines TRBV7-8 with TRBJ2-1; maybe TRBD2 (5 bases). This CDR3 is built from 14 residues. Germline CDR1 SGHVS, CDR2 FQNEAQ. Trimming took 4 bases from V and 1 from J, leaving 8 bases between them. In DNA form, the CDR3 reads TGTGCCAGCAGCTCACGGGGTTCCTACAATGAGCAGTTCTTC. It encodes CASSSRGSYNEQFF.

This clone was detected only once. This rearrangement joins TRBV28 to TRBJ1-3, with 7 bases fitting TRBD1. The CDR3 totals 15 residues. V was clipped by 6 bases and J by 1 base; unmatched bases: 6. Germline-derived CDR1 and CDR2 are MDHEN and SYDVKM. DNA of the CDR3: TGTGCCAGCAGCCAGGACAGGAGATCTGGAAACACCATATATTTT. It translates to CASSQDRRSGNTIYF.

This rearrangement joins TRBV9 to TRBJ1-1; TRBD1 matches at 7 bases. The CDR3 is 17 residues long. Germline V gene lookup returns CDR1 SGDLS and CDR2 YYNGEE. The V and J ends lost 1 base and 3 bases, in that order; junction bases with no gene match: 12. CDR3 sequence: CASSVQPGPTGDTEAFF. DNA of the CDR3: TGTGCCAGCAGCGTACAACCGGGGCCCACAGGGGACACTGAAGCTTTCTTT.

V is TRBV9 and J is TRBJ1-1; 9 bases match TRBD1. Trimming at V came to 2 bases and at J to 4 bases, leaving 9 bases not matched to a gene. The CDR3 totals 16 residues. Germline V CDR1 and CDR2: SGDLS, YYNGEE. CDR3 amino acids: CASSVDTGTGFTEAFF. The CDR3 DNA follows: TGTGCCAGCAGCGTCGACACCGGGACAGGGTTCACTGAAGCTTTCTTT.

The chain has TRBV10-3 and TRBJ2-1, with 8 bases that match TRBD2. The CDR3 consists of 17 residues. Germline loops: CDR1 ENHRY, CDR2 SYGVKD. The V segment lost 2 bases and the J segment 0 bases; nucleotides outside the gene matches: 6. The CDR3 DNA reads TGTGCCATCAGTGAGACAAAGCGGGAGCCCTCCTACAATGAGCAGTTCTTC. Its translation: CAISETKREPSYNEQFF.

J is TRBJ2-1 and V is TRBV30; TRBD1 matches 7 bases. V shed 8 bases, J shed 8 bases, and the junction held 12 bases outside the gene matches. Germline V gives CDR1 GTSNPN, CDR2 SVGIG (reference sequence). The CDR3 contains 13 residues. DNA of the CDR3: TGTGCCATCCCCGGGACAGCTTACGATGAGCAGTTCTTC. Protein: CAIPGTAYDEQFF.

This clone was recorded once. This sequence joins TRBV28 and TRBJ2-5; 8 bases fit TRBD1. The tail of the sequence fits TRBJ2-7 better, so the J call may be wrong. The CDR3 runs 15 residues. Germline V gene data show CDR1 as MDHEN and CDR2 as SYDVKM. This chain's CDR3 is CASSPPGTGVYEQYF. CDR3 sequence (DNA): TGTGCCAGCAGCCCCCCCGGGACAGGTGTCTACGAGCAGTACTTC.

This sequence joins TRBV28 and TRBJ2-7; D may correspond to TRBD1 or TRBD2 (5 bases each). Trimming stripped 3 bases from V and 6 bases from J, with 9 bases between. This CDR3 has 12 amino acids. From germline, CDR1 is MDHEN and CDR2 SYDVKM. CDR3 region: CASSFAGTEQYF. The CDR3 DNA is TGTGCCAGCAGTTTCGCAGGGACCGAGCAGTACTTC. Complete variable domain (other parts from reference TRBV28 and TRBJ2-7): DVKVTQSSRYLVKRTGEKVFLECVQDMDHENMFWYRQDPGLGLRLIYFSYDVKMKEKGDIPEGYSVSREKKERFSLILESASTNQTSMYLCASSFAGTEQYFGPGTRLTVT.

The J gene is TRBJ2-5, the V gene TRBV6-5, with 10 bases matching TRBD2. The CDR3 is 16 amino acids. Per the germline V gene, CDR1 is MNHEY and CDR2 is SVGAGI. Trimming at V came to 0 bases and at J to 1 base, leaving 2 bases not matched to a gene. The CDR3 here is CASSYSSSGGQETQYF. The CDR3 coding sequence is TGTGCCAGCAGTTACTCGTCTAGCGGGGGCCAAGAGACCCAGTACTTC.

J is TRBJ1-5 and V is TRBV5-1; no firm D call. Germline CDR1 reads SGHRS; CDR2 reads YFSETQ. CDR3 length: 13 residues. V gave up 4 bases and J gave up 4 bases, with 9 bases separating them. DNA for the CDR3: TGCGCCAGCAGCCCCGGGGAAAATCAGCCCCAGCATTTT. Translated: CASSPGENQPQHF.

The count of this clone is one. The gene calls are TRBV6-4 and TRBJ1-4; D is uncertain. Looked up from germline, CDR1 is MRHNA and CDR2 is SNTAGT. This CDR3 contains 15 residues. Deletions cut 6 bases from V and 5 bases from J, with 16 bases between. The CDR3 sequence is CASSPRLPFNEKLFF. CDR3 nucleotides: TGTGCCAGCAGCCCCAGACTTCCCTTCAATGAAAAACTGTTTTTT.

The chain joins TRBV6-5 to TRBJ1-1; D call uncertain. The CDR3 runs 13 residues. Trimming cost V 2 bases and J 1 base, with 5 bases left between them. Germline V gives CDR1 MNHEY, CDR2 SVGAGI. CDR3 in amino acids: CASSYAGNTEAFF. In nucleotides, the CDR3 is TGTGCCAGCAGTTACGCGGGGAACACTGAAGCTTTCTTT.

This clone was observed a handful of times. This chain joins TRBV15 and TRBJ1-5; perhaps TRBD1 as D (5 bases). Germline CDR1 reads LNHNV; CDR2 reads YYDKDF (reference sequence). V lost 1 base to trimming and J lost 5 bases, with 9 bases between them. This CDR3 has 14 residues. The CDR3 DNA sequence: TGTGCCACCAGCAGAGTGCAACAGGATCAGCCCCAGCATTTT. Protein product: CATSRVQQDQPQHF.

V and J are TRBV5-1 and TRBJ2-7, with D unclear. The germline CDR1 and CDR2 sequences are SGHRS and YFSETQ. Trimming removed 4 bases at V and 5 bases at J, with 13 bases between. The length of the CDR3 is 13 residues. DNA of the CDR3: TGCGCCAGCAGCCTACCTCCCAGCGACGAGCAGTACTTC. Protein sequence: CASSLPPSDEQYF.